A selection of T cell receptor beta chains follows, all from one sample in a study of Ad26.COV2.S vaccination and SARS-CoV-2 variants. The data were produced by immunoSEQ multiplex PCR, yet TCRdb's version contains in-frame clones alone and is incomplete. The data show 350,000 to 500,000 clones, 85% to 90% seen once. This specimen was peripheral blood, taken in a trial of Ad26.COV2.S vaccine versus placebo. The origin of the receptors is a person aged 18-60 years who received the Ad26.COV2.S COVID-19 vaccine or a placebo. Both conserved end residues are part of each CDR3. D genes are given only for firm matches. For some rows the clone size is stated as once, few or many, or as a class when expanded; others skip it.

J gene | D gene | CDR3 length | clone size | V gene | CDR3 protein | CDR3 DNA
TRBJ1-1 | . | 15 | once | TRBV15 | CATSRFDRWNTEAFF | TGTGCCACCAGCAGATTTGACAGGTGGAACACTGAAGCTTTCTTT
TRBJ2-2 | TRBD1 | 15 | . | TRBV19 | CASVRTGGDVGELFF | TGTGCCAGCGTCCGTACAGGGGGTGATGTCGGGGAGCTGTTTTTT
TRBJ2-1 | TRBD2 | 21 | . | TRBV4-2 | CASSQFLPGSGGPSSYNEQFF | TGTGCCAGCAGCCAATTTCTTCCGGGTAGCGGGGGTCCAAGCTCCTACAATGAGCAGTTCTTC
TRBJ1-1 | . | 14 | . | TRBV9 | CASSVAGKNTEAFF | TGTGCCAGCAGCGTAGCGGGGAAGAACACTGAAGCTTTCTTT
TRBJ1-1 | . | 15 | . | TRBV2 | CASSDTPTVNTEAFF | TGTGCCAGCAGTGATACCCCCACAGTGAACACTGAAGCTTTCTTT
TRBJ1-4 | TRBD1 | 16 | . | TRBV3-1/TRBV3-2 | CASSQDLGQGGEKLFF | TGTGCCAGCAGCCAAGATCTAGGACAGGGAGGGGAAAAACTGTTTTTT
TRBJ2-6 | . | 21 | . | TRBV12-1 | CASSFVGGTAVISSGANVLTF | TGTGCCAGCAGCTTTGTGGGTGGGACAGCCGTAATAAGCTCTGGGGCCAACGTCCTGACTTTC
TRBJ2-3 | . | 15 | . | TRBV5-1 | CASSLGTFSTDTQYF | TGCGCCAGCAGCTTGGGGACATTTAGCACAGATACGCAGTATTTT
TRBJ1-4 | . | 14 | . | TRBV24-1 | CATSDWGEEEKLFF | TGTGCCACCAGTGATTGGGGAGAGGAAGAAAAACTGTTTTTT
TRBJ2-5 | TRBD2 | 16 | . | TRBV19 | CASKVRYLAVGETQYF | TGTGCCAGTAAGGTTCGGTATCTAGCGGTGGGGGAGACCCAGTACTTC
TRBJ1-6 | . | 15 | . | TRBV27 | CASSLTSSYNSPLHF | TGTGCCAGCAGTTTAACCAGCTCCTATAATTCACCCCTCCACTTT
TRBJ1-3 | . | 13 | . | TRBV6-5 | CASSTTSGNTIYF | TGTGCCAGCAGTACTACGTCTGGAAACACCATATATTTT
TRBJ2-5 | . | 14 | . | TRBV14 | CASSQAGRRRPQYF | TGTGCCAGCAGCCAAGCGGGACGGCGCCGACCCCAGTACTTC
TRBJ1-1 | TRBD1 | 16 | . | TRBV11-3 | CASSLNRAGGNAEAFF | TGTGCCAGCAGCTTAAATCGGGCAGGGGGGAACGCTGAAGCTTTCTTT
TRBJ1-1 | . | 13 | . | TRBV11-2 | CASRPEGGTEAFF | TGTGCCAGCAGACCCGAGGGGGGCACTGAAGCTTTCTTT
TRBJ1-1 | . | 15 | . | TRBV5-4 | CASSWETGGVTEAFF | TGTGCCAGCAGCTGGGAGACAGGAGGGGTCACTGAAGCTTTCTTT
TRBJ2-3 | . | 12 | . | TRBV2 | CASGWSTDTQYF | TGTGCCAGCGGGTGGAGCACAGATACGCAGTATTTT
TRBJ2-1 | . | 14 | few | TRBV29-1 | CSADGRNRKVEQFF | TGCAGCGCTGACGGTCGAAACAGAAAGGTTGAGCAGTTCTTC
TRBJ1-2 | . | 15 | once | TRBV28 | CASSFRNSLYYGYTF | TGTGCCAGCAGTTTTAGGAACAGCTTGTACTATGGCTACACCTTC
TRBJ1-1 | . | 14 | once | TRBV11-2 | CASRAGRSIGEAFF | TGTGCCAGCAGAGCCGGGAGGTCGATCGGTGAAGCTTTCTTT
TRBJ2-2 | . | 14 | . | TRBV4-3 | CASSQAPGPGELFF | TGCGCCAGCAGCCAAGCACCGGGACCCGGGGAGCTGTTTTTT
TRBJ2-7 | . | 16 | once | TRBV4-2 | CASSQSPASGAYEQYF | TGTGCCAGCAGCCAAAGCCCCGCATCAGGGGCCTACGAGCAGTACTTC
TRBJ1-4 | . | 14 | . | TRBV7-9 | CASSPDSRVEKLFF | TGTGCCAGCAGCCCGGACTCCCGCGTCGAAAAACTGTTTTTT
TRBJ2-7 | . | 15 | . | TRBV19 | CASTQSQGDDYEQYF | TGTGCCAGTACCCAATCTCAGGGCGATGACTACGAGCAGTACTTC
TRBJ1-1 | TRBD1 | 18 | . | TRBV7-6 | CASSLLAPYDRVNTEAFF | TGTGCCAGCAGCTTACTAGCGCCCTACGACAGGGTGAACACTGAAGCTTTCTTT
TRBJ1-5 | . | 15 | . | TRBV7-2 | CASSPEVVSNQPQHF | TGTGCCAGCAGCCCCGAGGTCGTTAGCAATCAGCCCCAGCATTTT
TRBJ2-2 | . | 15 | . | TRBV5-1 | CASTGFVRGTGELFF | TGCGCCAGCACAGGATTTGTAAGGGGCACCGGGGAGCTGTTTTTT
TRBJ2-1 | . | 19 | . | TRBV9 | CASSVVGGGTINTYNEQFF | TGTGCCAGCAGCGTAGTCGGGGGCGGGACTATTAATACCTACAATGAGCAGTTCTTC
TRBJ1-5 | . | 14 | . | TRBV18 | CASSPQGRNQPQHF | TGTGCCAGCTCACCACAGGGGCGCAATCAGCCCCAGCATTTT
TRBJ1-6 | . | 15 | . | TRBV9 | CASSAATGENSPLHF | TGTGCCAGCAGCGCAGCGACGGGGGAAAATTCACCCCTCCACTTT
TRBJ2-2 | . | 12 | . | TRBV30 | CAWSAGPGELFF | TGTGCCTGGAGTGCAGGCCCCGGGGAGCTGTTTTTT
TRBJ1-2 | . | 13 | . | TRBV15 | CATSSRGAMGYTF | TGTGCCACCAGCAGCAGGGGAGCTATGGGCTACACCTTC
TRBJ1-1 | . | 14 | . | TRBV9 | CASSTQVRDTEAFF | TGTGCCAGCAGCACCCAGGTGAGGGACACTGAAGCTTTCTTT
TRBJ1-1 | . | 14 | once | TRBV9 | CASSVGDGDTEAFF | TGTGCCAGCAGCGTAGGGGATGGGGACACTGAAGCTTTCTTT
TRBJ2-3 | TRBD1 | 14 | . | TRBV5-1 | CASSRDRGTDTQYF | TGCGCCAGCAGCAGGGACAGGGGCACAGATACGCAGTATTTT
TRBJ1-2 | . | 16 | . | TRBV18 | CASRTFNRPDNYGYTF | TGTGCCAGCCGGACCTTTAACAGACCTGATAACTATGGCTACACCTTC
TRBJ1-2 | . | 15 | few | TRBV4-2 | CASSPGRDPNYGYTF | TGTGCCAGCAGCCCAGGCAGGGATCCTAACTATGGCTACACCTTC
TRBJ1-1 | TRBD1 | 15 | few | TRBV15 | CATSYVTGLNTEAFF | TGTGCCACCAGCTACGTGACAGGGTTGAACACTGAAGCTTTCTTT
TRBJ2-2 | . | 13 | once | TRBV12-3/TRBV12-4 | CASSLGGPGELFF | TGTGCCAGCAGTTTGGGGGGCCCCGGGGAGCTGTTTTTT
TRBJ2-1 | . | 13 | . | TRBV18 | CASSPPNRAEQFF | TGTGCCAGCTCACCACCAAACAGGGCTGAGCAGTTCTTC
TRBJ2-2 | . | 13 | . | TRBV12-5 | CASGPGNTGELFF | TGTGCTAGTGGTCCGGGGAACACCGGGGAGCTGTTTTTT
TRBJ1-1 | . | 14 | . | TRBV4-1 | CASSHPGQGTEAFF | TGCGCCAGCAGCCACCCAGGGCAAGGCACTGAAGCTTTCTTT
TRBJ2-3 | TRBD2 | 15 | . | TRBV18 | CASSPGLAGGDTQYF | TGTGCCAGCTCACCGGGACTAGCGGGAGGGGATACGCAGTATTTT
TRBJ1-6 | TRBD1 | 17 | . | TRBV28 | CASSPGGGSSYNSPLHF | TGTGCCAGCAGTCCAGGGGGCGGGAGCTCCTATAATTCACCCCTCCACTTT
TRBJ1-2 | . | 13 | . | TRBV5-8 | CASSLLDSYGYTF | TGTGCCAGCAGCTTATTGGACAGCTATGGCTACACCTTC
TRBJ1-1 | . | 15 | . | TRBV4-3 | CASSQDGDMNTEAFF | TGCGCCAGCAGCCAAGATGGGGACATGAACACTGAAGCTTTCTTT
TRBJ2-3 | . | 14 | . | TRBV7-2 | CASSSFGSTDTQYF | TGTGCCAGCAGCTCGTTTGGAAGCACAGATACGCAGTATTTT
TRBJ2-3 | TRBD2 | 17 | . | TRBV4-2 | CASSQLLAGTSTDTQYF | TGTGCCAGCAGCCAACTATTAGCGGGGACCAGCACAGATACGCAGTATTTT
TRBJ1-3 | . | 14 | . | TRBV5-8 | CASSLEFPGNTIYF | TGTGCCAGCAGCTTAGAGTTCCCTGGAAACACCATATATTTT
TRBJ2-5 | . | 13 | . | TRBV7-3 | CASSGGHQETQYF | TGTGCCAGCAGCGGGGGTCATCAAGAGACCCAGTACTTC
TRBJ2-6 | . | 16 | . | TRBV9 | CASTPGVGLGANVLTF | TGTGCCAGCACCCCAGGGGTGGGGCTAGGGGCCAACGTCCTGACTTTC
TRBJ2-1 | . | 13 | . | TRBV6-5 | CASSYDRGVTWFF | TGTGCCAGCAGTTACGATCGGGGAGTAACATGGTTCTTC
TRBJ1-2 | . | 14 | . | TRBV5-1 | CASSLAPTNYGYTF | TGCGCCAGCAGCTTGGCGCCAACTAACTATGGCTACACCTTC
TRBJ2-3 | . | 11 | . | TRBV7-2 | CASSLATPQYF | TGTGCCAGCAGCTTAGCTACACCGCAGTATTTT
TRBJ1-3 | . | 17 | . | TRBV5-5 | CASSFYSWSDSGNTIYF | TGTGCCAGCAGCTTCTACTCCTGGAGCGACTCTGGAAACACCATATATTTT